The TCR beta chain described here comes from a study of shared clonotypes between healthy human individuals. Study-wide background: Used for every donor were three CD4 naive, three CD4 memory, two CD8 naive and one CD8 memory plate. General study points: Among non-shared clonotypes, generation probabilities were lower than among those shared by all four donors.

V lost 3 bases and J lost 4; bases outside the gene matches: 6. Germline V CDR1 and CDR2: MGHRA, YSYEKL. CDR3 length: 15 amino acids. A remark on this clone: Antigen: not known.

The DNA input per sorted-subset replicate PCR was 150 to 200 ng, corresponding to 28,000 or so T cell genomes. The table came from immunoSEQ multiplex PCR; TCRdb's copy has only in-frame clones and leaves some out. This table holds around 1.1 million clones, 70% to 85% found once. The sequence came from a man between 18 and 29 years old in good health. Some clones in this sample may be carry-over from other donors' samples. Sequenced material: memory CD4+ T cells from PBMCs. Subset in this sample: CD45RA-negative fraction. The rearrangement uses TRBV4-1 and TRBJ2-7; 10 bases map to TRBD2. Here the CDR3 reads CASSQGLALTYEQYF. In nucleotides, the CDR3 is TGCGCCAGCAGCCAGGGACTAGCGTTGACGTACGAGCAGTACTTC.